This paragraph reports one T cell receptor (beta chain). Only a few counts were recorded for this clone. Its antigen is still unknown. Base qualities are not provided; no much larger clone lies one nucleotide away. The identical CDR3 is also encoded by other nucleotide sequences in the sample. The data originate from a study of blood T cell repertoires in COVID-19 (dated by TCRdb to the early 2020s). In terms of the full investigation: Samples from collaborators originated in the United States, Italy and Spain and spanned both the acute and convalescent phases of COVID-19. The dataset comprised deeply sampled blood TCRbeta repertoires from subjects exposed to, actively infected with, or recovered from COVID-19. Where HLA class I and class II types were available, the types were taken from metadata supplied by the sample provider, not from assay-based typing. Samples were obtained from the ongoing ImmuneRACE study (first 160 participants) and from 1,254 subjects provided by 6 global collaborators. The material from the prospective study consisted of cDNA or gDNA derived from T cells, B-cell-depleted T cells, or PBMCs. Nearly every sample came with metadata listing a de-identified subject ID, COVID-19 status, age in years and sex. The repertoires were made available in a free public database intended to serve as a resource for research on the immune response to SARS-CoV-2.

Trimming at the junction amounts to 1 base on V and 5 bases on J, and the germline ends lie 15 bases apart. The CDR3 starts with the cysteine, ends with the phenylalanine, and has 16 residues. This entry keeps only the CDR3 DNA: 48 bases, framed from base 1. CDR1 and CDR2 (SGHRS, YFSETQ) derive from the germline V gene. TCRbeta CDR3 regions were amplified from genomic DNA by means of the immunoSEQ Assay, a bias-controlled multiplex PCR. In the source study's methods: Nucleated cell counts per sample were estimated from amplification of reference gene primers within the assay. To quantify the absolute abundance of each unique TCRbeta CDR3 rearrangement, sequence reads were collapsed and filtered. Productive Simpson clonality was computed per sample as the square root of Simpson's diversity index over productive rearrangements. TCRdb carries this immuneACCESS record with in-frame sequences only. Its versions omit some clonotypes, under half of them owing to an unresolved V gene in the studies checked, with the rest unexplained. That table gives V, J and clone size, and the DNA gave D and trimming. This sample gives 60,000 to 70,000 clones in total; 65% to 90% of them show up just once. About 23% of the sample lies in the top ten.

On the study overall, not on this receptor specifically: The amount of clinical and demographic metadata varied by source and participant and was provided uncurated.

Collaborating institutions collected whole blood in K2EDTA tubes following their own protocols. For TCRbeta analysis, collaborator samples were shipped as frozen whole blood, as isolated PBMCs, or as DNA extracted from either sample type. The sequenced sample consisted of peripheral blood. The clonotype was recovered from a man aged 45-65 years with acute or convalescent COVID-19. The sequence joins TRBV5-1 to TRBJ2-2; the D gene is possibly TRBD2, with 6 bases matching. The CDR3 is CASSLLGGAGTGELFF. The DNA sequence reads TGCGCCAGCAGCTTGTTGGGGGGAGCAGGGACCGGGGAGCTGTTTTTT.